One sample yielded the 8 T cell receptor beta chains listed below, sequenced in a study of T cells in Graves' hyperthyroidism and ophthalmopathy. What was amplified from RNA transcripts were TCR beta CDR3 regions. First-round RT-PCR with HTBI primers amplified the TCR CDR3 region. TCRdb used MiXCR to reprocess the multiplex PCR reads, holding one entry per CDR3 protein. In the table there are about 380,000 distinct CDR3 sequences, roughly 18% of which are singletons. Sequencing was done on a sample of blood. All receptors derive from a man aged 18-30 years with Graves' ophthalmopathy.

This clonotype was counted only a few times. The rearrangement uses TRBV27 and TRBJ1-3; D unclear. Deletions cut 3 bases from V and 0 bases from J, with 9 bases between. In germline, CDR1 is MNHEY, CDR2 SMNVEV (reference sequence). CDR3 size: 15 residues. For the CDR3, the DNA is TGTGCCAGCAGTTTTAGTTTAAGCTCTGGAAACACCATATATTTT. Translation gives CASSFSLSSGNTIYF.

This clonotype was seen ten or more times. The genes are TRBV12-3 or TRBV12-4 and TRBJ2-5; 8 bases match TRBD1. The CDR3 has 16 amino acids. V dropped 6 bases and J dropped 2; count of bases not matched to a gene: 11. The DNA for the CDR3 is TGTGCCAGCAGCTCAATCGGACAGGGCGGACAAGAGACCCAGTACTTC. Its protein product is CASSSIGQGGQETQYF.

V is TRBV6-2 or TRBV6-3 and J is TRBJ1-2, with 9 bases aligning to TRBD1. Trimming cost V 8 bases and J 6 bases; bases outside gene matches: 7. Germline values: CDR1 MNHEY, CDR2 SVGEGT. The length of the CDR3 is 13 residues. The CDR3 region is CASRGDRADGYTF. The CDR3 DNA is TGTGCCAGCCGGGGGGACAGGGCGGATGGCTACACCTTC.

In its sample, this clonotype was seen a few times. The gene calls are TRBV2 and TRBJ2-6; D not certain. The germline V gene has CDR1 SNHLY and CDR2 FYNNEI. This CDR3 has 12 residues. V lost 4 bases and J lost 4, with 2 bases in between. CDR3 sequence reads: CASSAGANVLTF. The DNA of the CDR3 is TGTGCCAGCAGTGCCGGGGCCAACGTCCTGACTTTC.

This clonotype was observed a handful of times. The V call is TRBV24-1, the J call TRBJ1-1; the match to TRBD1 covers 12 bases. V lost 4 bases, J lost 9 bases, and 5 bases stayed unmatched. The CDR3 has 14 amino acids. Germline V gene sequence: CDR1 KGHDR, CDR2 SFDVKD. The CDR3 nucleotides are TGTGCCACCAGTGACCTAGGGACAGGGGGCAAAGCTTTCTTT. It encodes CATSDLGTGGKAFF.

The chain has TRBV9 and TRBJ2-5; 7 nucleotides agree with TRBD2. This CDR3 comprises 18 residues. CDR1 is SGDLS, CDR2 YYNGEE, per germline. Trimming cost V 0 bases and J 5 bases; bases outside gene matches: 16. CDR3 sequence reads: CASSVGGSVGAGMETQYF. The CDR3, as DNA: TGTGCCAGCAGCGTAGGAGGCTCGGTGGGAGCGGGGATGGAGACCCAGTACTTC. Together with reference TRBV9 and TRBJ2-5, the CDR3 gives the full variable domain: DSGVTQTPKHLITATGQRVTLRCSPRSGDLSVYWYQQSLDQGLQFLIQYYNGEERAKGNILERFSAQQFPDLHSELNLSSLELGDSALYFCASSVGGSVGAGMETQYFGPGTRLLVL.

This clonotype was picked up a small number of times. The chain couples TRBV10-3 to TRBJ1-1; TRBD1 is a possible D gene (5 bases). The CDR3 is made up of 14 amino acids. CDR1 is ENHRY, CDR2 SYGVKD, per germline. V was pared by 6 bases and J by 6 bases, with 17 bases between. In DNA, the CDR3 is TGTGCCATCAGGTCCTCAAGGGGCATGGCTGAAGCTTTCTTT. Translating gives CAIRSSRGMAEAFF.

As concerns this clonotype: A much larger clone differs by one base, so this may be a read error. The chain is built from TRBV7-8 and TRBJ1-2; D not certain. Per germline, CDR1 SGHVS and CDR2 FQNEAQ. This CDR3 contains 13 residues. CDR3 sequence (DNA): TGTGCCATCAGCTTAGCCACTAACTATGGCTACACCTTC. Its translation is CAISLATNYGYTF.